The text below deals with one T cell receptor beta chain. Its antigen is not identified. The entry originates in a study of a mutant IDH1 vaccine in newly diagnosed glioma. Study details: Patients received eight vaccinations in weeks 1, 3, 5, 7, 11, 15, 19, 23.

TCRdb keeps only in-frame clones here, not all; method: immunoSEQ multiplex PCR. The sample records about 40,000 clones, roughly 89% being singletons. Time point given: week 11, during vaccination. One vaccine dose held 300 ug of mutant IDH1 20-mer peptide and came with topical imiquimod. Findings of the study overall: Changes to the top peripheral T cell clonotypes appeared unrelated to pseudoprogression.

The CDR3 contains 16 residues. The rearrangement joins TRBV21-1 to TRBJ2-4; the table's D gene call, TRBD2, was not cross checked with the DNA. TRBV21-1 is described as a pseudogene. The receptor's source is a man aged 40-55 years with glioma. Source: PBMCs, taken from a glioma patient whose treatment included an IDH1 peptide vaccine. CDR3 bases: TGTGCCAGCAGCAAAGCGCCAGCGGGAGGGGGGAACATTCAGTACTTC. Its protein product is CASSKAPAGGGNIQYF.